The 22 T cell receptor beta chains listed next were all sequenced from one sample in a study of CD8+CD57+ T cells in acquired aplastic anemia. All sequencing subjects had displayed CD8+CD57+ cell expansion on flow cytometry. The template used for profiling TCR beta VDJ and CDR3 was genomic DNA. TCRdb called the reads again in MiXCR, with one record for every CDR3 protein. The repertoire holds a few hundred thousand distinct CDR3 sequences, with approximately 33% as singletons. Sequencing was done on a sample of sorted CD4+, CD8+, or CD8+CD57+ T cells (not recorded which) from PBMCs. These receptors were collected from a human donor with aplastic anemia.

This clonotype has ten or more counts. The rearrangement uses TRBV7-2 and TRBJ2-3; D is ambiguous. CDR1 SGHTA and CDR2 FQGNSA come from the germline V gene. V lost 1 base to trimming and J lost 0 bases, with 8 bases between them. There are 15 residues in the CDR3. The CDR3 here is CASSLVGSSTDTQYF. The CDR3 region has the DNA TGTGCCAGCAGCTTAGTTGGTTCTAGCACAGATACGCAGTATTTT.

This clonotype has just a few counts. Written as DNA, the CDR3 is TGTGCCATCAGGCCCGGGACAGGGGGAGAGCAGTACTTC. Its protein product is CAIRPGTGGEQYF. This sequence joins TRBV10-3 and TRBJ2-7; TRBD1 matches 11 bases. The junction had 5 bases not matched to a gene; V was cut back by 6 bases and J by 7 bases. This CDR3 has 13 residues. Germline V gives CDR1 ENHRY, CDR2 SYGVKD.

This chain connects TRBV24-1 to TRBJ2-5, with a tentative D call TRBD1 (6 bases). Per the germline V gene, CDR1 is KGHDR and CDR2 is SFDVKD. The CDR3 contains 14 residues. V was clipped by 9 bases and J by 5 bases, with 18 bases between them. The CDR3 region has the DNA TGTGCCACCTCCCCGACAGGCGGTGCGGAGACCCAGTACTTC. Protein product: CATSPTGGAETQYF.

The chain joins TRBV20-1 to TRBJ2-5; 7 nucleotides align to TRBD2. V lost 6 bases, J lost 5 bases, and 12 bases stayed unmatched. Germline V gene lookup returns CDR1 DFQATT and CDR2 SNEGSKA (reference sequence). The CDR3 is 14 amino acids. The CDR3, as DNA: TGCAGTGCCGTAAGCGGGGACGGTTTGGAGACCCAGTACTTC. Residues: CSAVSGDGLETQYF.

V and J are TRBV20-1 and TRBJ2-5; D is ambiguous. With 3 bases removed from V and 5 bases from J, the gap between germline ends came to 7 bases. The CDR3 contains 11 residues. From germline, CDR1 is DFQATT and CDR2 SNEGSKA (reference sequence). In nucleotides, the CDR3 is TGCAGTGCTAGTTTTCGGGAGACCCAGTACTTC. It encodes CSASFRETQYF.

Ten or more counts support this clonotype. The chain joins TRBV10-1 to TRBJ2-5; the D is unclear. The end of the DNA aligns better with TRBJ2-3, so the J call may be wrong. CDR1 is WNHNN and CDR2 is SYGVQD in the germline V gene (reference sequence). This CDR3 is built from 12 residues. This chain's CDR3 is CASSEEWGTQYF. The CDR3 coding sequence is TGCGCCAGCAGTGAGGAGTGGGGTACGCAGTATTTT.

This clonotype was picked up many times. The chain couples TRBV20-1 to TRBJ2-7; D gene ambiguous. Germline values: CDR1 DFQATT, CDR2 SNEGSKA (reference sequence). Trimming cost V 4 bases and J 4 bases, with 11 bases left between them. The CDR3 loop spans 12 amino acids. This CDR3 is CSATDRRYEQYF. The DNA for the CDR3 is TGCAGTGCTACCGATAGACGGTACGAGCAGTACTTC.

This clonotype was observed a single time. This chain links TRBV24-1 with TRBJ2-7; D may be TRBD1 (6 bases). The CDR3 is 15 amino acids. The V gene lost 0 bases and the J gene lost 7 bases, with 15 bases spanning the gap. Germline CDR1 is KGHDR and CDR2 is SFDVKD. This chain's CDR3 is CATSDLQGRGFEQYF. The CDR3 coding sequence is TGTGCCACCAGTGATTTGCAGGGGCGTGGGTTTGAGCAGTACTTC.

There are a few counts of this clonotype. This chain joins TRBV6-1 and TRBJ2-7; D possibly uses TRBD1 or TRBD2 (5 bases each). Per germline, CDR1 MNHNS and CDR2 SASEGT. Trimming left V 7 bases short and J 1 base short, with 14 bases between. The CDR3 contains 14 residues. This CDR3 is CASIPGTVSYEQYF. For the CDR3, the DNA is TGTGCCAGCATACCCGGGACGGTTTCCTACGAGCAGTACTTC.

The sample holds a few counts of this clonotype. A much larger clonotype is one base distant, so this may be a read error. V and J are TRBV6-1 and TRBJ2-7; D is perhaps TRBD1 or TRBD2 (6 bases each). With 6 bases removed from V and 2 bases from J, the gap between germline ends came to 11 bases. From germline, CDR1 is MNHNS and CDR2 SASEGT. CDR3 length: 13 residues. The CDR3 spells CASSAGHPYEQYF. The CDR3 DNA follows: TGTGCCAGCAGCGCGGGACACCCCTACGAGCAGTACTTC.

V is TRBV20-1 and J is TRBJ2-3; TRBD1 or TRBD2 may be the D gene (6 bases each). V was cut by 0 bases and J by 4 bases, with 17 bases left in between. The CDR3 runs 16 residues. Germline V CDR1 and CDR2: DFQATT, SNEGSKA (reference sequence). The CDR3 nucleotides are TGCAGTGCTAGAGATCCAAGAGGGGGGCCCCCAGATACGCAGTATTTT. Protein product: CSARDPRGGPPDTQYF.

This clonotype appeared a few times. The chain employs TRBV20-1 and TRBJ1-5, with D perhaps TRBD1 (5 bases). V was cut by 5 bases and J by 1 base, with 12 bases left in between. This CDR3 is built from 14 residues. From germline, CDR1 is DFQATT and CDR2 SNEGSKA (reference sequence). The CDR3: CSAGVHRSNQPQHF. CDR3 bases: TGCAGTGCTGGAGTACACAGGAGCAATCAGCCCCAGCATTTT.

The chain employs TRBV7-9 and TRBJ1-4; unclear D gene. The V gene's germline CDR1 is SEHNR and CDR2 FQNEAQ (reference sequence). This CDR3 spans 15 amino acids. Trimming shortened V by 5 bases and J by 4 bases, and 14 bases separated the two germline ends. This chain's CDR3 is CASSPTVGFNEKLFF. The CDR3 bases are TGTGCCAGCAGCCCGACTGTGGGCTTTAATGAAAAACTGTTTTTT.

This clonotype occurred a few times. The chain recombines TRBV20-1 with TRBJ2-7, with 13 bases that match TRBD2. The V and J ends lost 3 bases and 3 bases, in that order; junction bases with no gene match: 8. Germline assignment: CDR1 DFQATT and CDR2 SNEGSKA (reference sequence). The CDR3 runs to 16 residues. The CDR3 region is CSARRLAGGSGYEQYF. In DNA, the CDR3 is TGCAGTGCTAGGAGACTAGCGGGAGGTTCGGGCTACGAGCAGTACTTC.

The CDR3 here is CSAKDNSHPEAFF. The CDR3 DNA reads TGCAGTGCTAAGGACAACTCGCACCCCGAAGCTTTCTTT. The rearrangement joins TRBV20-1 to TRBJ1-1, with a possible D match to TRBD1 (5 bases). Germline CDR1 is DFQATT and CDR2 is SNEGSKA (reference sequence). The CDR3 loop spans 13 amino acids. V shed 4 bases and J shed 8 bases, with 17 bases lying between them.

This clonotype was detected many times. The chain combines TRBV19 with TRBJ1-5, with 9 bases lining up with TRBD1. The germline V gene encodes CDR1 LNHDA and CDR2 SQIVND (reference sequence). J gave up 4 bases and V 4 bases, and 11 bases lay outside the gene matches. The CDR3 consists of 17 residues. The CDR3 is CASSTRDRAFTNQPQHF. CDR3 sequence (DNA): TGTGCCAGTAGTACCCGGGACAGGGCCTTTACTAATCAGCCCCAGCATTTT.

This clonotype was observed at least ten times. The V call is TRBV19, the J call TRBJ2-7, with D tentatively TRBD2 (6 bases). The germline CDR1 and CDR2 sequences are LNHDA and SQIVND (reference sequence). V shed 7 bases and J shed 9 bases, with 28 bases lying between them. The CDR3 loop spans 16 amino acids. The CDR3 region is CASTAGTGPPWSVQYF. CDR3 DNA: TGTGCCAGTACCGCGGGGACCGGGCCACCCTGGTCGGTGCAGTACTTC.

The chain links TRBV2 to TRBJ1-5; D not resolved. CDR3 length: 14 amino acids. Trimming removed 6 bases from V and 4 bases from J, with 13 bases in between. Germline values: CDR1 SNHLY, CDR2 FYNNEI. This chain's CDR3 is CASSLLEGNQPQHF. For the CDR3, the DNA is TGTGCCAGCAGCCTCCTGGAGGGAAATCAGCCCCAGCATTTT.

This clonotype was observed at least ten times. The chain combines TRBV7-2 with TRBJ1-3, with unresolved D. The CDR3 covers 15 residues. CDR1 and CDR2 from the germline V gene are SGHTA and FQGNSA. Trimming removed 1 base from V and 4 bases from J, with 11 bases in between. The CDR3 loop reads CASSLEPRRGNTIYF. CDR3 DNA sequence: TGTGCCAGCAGCTTAGAGCCCAGGAGAGGAAACACCATATATTTT.

This chain joins TRBV11-1 and TRBJ2-1; D is uncertain. Germline V CDR1 and CDR2: SGHAT, FQDESV (reference sequence). CDR3 length: 17 amino acids. V gave up 5 bases and J gave up 4 bases, with 21 bases separating them. For the CDR3, the DNA is TGTGCCAGCAGCCCCCGACCCGGAGTGGGCGGTTACAATGAGCAGTTCTTC. Translated: CASSPRPGVGGYNEQFF.

Note on this clonotype: This could be a read error, since a much larger clone is one nucleotide away. The genes are TRBV7-4 and TRBJ1-5, with D perhaps TRBD1 (5 bases). The V end was cut by 1 base, the J end by 11 bases, with 24 bases between. Per the germline V gene, CDR1 is SGHVT and CDR2 is SQSDAQ. The CDR3 length is 17 residues. The CDR3 DNA reads TGTGCCAGCAGCTTAGTCGGAAGGAGCTCGGCCAAACAGGCCCAGCATTTT. It translates to CASSLVGRSSAKQAQHF.

This clonotype has ten or more counts. The chain has TRBV11-3 and TRBJ1-1; D gene uncertain. CDR3 length: 15 amino acids. Germline V gives CDR1 SGHNT, CDR2 YENEEA. The V end lost 0 bases, the J end lost 0 bases, and 8 bases lay between the germline ends. The chain's CDR3 is CASSLDPAVNTEAFF. CDR3 coding DNA: TGTGCCAGCAGCTTAGATCCCGCGGTGAACACTGAAGCTTTCTTT.